This T cell receptor beta chain was sequenced for a study of post-analysis software for immune sequencing data. As to this clonotype: Its antigen is unidentified. The junction does not match germline at one end; this may be a read error.

Prepared TCR beta cDNA libraries contained unique molecular identifiers. Input of about 0.95 to 11 million T cells yielded 500,000 to 650,000 cDNA molecules. TCRdb reanalysed the PCR reads using MiXCR and keeps one entry per CDR3 protein. The sample carries over 700,000 distinct CDR3 sequences, roughly 27% recorded once. Germline loops: CDR1 SGHTA, CDR2 FQGNSA. The CDR3 is made up of 15 amino acids. Study findings and constraints: People with multiple sclerosis had a significantly lower normalized Chao1 diversity than controls did. Compared with controls, patients had more of five TRBV segments, including TRBV5-6, TRBV5-1 and TRBV20-1.

The sequenced material came from blood. The rearrangement uses TRBV7-2 and TRBJ2-3, with D possibly matching TRBD1 (7 bases). The origin of this receptor is a girl between 10 and 17 years old with multiple sclerosis. CDR3: CAGSPAGQTQHTQYF. The CDR3 DNA is TGTGCCGGCAGCCCCGCGGGACAGACTCAACATACGCAGTATTTT.